This T cell receptor (beta chain) was recorded in a study of blood T cell repertoires in COVID-19. At the level of the study: In each case, the material was cDNA or gDNA derived from T cells, B-cell-depleted T cells, or PBMCs.

In the study's own analysis: Reference gene primers were amplified, and this amplification served to estimate nucleated cell counts. Clones were sequenced by immunoSEQ multiplex PCR, and TCRdb holds only the in-frame ones, with some missing. V and J calls plus clone size are reproduced from that table; the DNA served to infer D and trimming. The sample has about 250,000 clones; approximately 84% are singletons. Germline assignment: CDR1 MNHEY and CDR2 SVGEGT. Trimming took 4 bases from V and 2 from J, leaving 14 bases between them. CDR3 length equals 16 residues. This TCR came from a middle-aged man who had recovered from COVID-19. Sequencing was carried out using PBMCs or T cells enriched from blood (not recorded which). The chain uses TRBV6-2 or TRBV6-3 and TRBJ2-2, with D possibly being TRBD1 (6 bases). The chain's CDR3 is CASSFRAGVNTGELFF. The CDR3 region has the DNA TGTGCCAGCAGTTTTCGGGCAGGGGTAAACACCGGGGAGCTGTTTTTT.